Following are 22 T cell receptor beta chains from one sample sequenced in a study of tumor and adjacent non-tumor tissue in lung cancer. Three rounds of nested PCR, following a modified ARM-PCR protocol, produced the TCRbeta library. Each CDR3 protein gets one entry after TCRdb re-called the multiplex PCR reads with MiXCR. The table lists roughly 67,000 distinct CDR3 sequences, roughly 77% of them singletons. This sample's RNA came from whole unsorted tissue. This non-tumor lung sample came from over 3 cm beyond the tumor edge. Sequences were obtained from distant non-tumor lung tissue. The receptors originated from a man in his 60s with non-small cell lung cancer.

Concerning this clonotype itself: The final CDR3 position lacks the conserved phenylalanine or tryptophan, pointing to a likely read error. CDR3 coding DNA: TGTGCCATCAGTGAACCAGAAGCTAACTATGGCTACACCGTC. Residues: CAISEPEANYGYTV. The rearrangement links TRBV10-3 to TRBJ1-2; no reliable D call. This CDR3 is 14 amino acids long. CDR1 is ENHRY, CDR2 SYGVKD, per germline. Trimming removed 3 bases from V and 0 bases from J, with 8 bases in between.

This clonotype was observed at least ten times. V usage is TRBV6-1 and J usage is TRBJ2-3; no definite D call. Trimming pared 4 bases from V and 2 bases from J, leaving 7 bases between. Germline V CDR1 and CDR2: MNHNS, SASEGT. The CDR3 is 13 amino acids. CDR3 in DNA: TGTGCCAGCAGTGTTGCCTTCACAGATACGCAGTATTTT. It specifies CASSVAFTDTQYF.

About this clonotype: A read error may explain this, as a much larger clone is one base away. V is TRBV15 and J is TRBJ2-6; D is ambiguous. V dropped 10 bases and J dropped 0 bases, with 7 bases sitting between them. The CDR3 covers 13 residues. Germline V lookup: CDR1 LNHNV, CDR2 YYDKDF (reference sequence). CDR3 nucleotides: TGTGCCATCGTCCCCTCTGGGGCCAACGTCCTGACTTTC. Its translation: CAIVPSGANVLTF.

As for this clonotype: The junction and the germline gene differ at one end; a read error may be behind it. The chain employs TRBV29-1 and TRBJ2-7; 9 positions agree with TRBD1. The CDR3 is made up of 15 amino acids. In germline, CDR1 is SQVTM, CDR2 ANQGSEA. CDR3 protein: CSATRGGQGSHEKYF. The CDR3 bases are TGCAGTGCGACAAGGGGGGGACAGGGTTCCCACGAGAAGTACTTC.

Concerning this clonotype: Compared with germline, one end of the junction differs, possibly owing to a read error. V gene TRBV5-6 combines with J gene TRBJ2-7; 8 bases map to TRBD1. Germline V gene sequence: CDR1 SGHDT, CDR2 YYEEEE. There are 13 residues in the CDR3. The CDR3: CPSSLGQEAVKYF. The CDR3 coding sequence is TGTCCCAGCAGCTTGGGACAGGAGGCTGTGAAGTACTTC.

Note on this clonotype: One end of the junction does not line up with germline, which may come from a read error. This rearrangement joins TRBV29-1 to TRBJ2-3; 7 bases agree with TRBD2. The germline V gene has CDR1 SQVTM and CDR2 ANQGSEA. The CDR3 runs 15 residues. This CDR3 reads CSVRGTSVTTDTQYF. The CDR3 bases are TGCAGCGTCCGAGGAACTAGCGTAACAACAGATACGCAGTATTTC.

This clonotype turned up a few times. The chain uses TRBV6-1 and TRBJ1-2, with D unresolved. Germline V CDR1 and CDR2: MNHNS, SASEGT. V was cut by 7 bases and J by 3 bases, with 9 bases left in between. This CDR3 has 12 residues. This CDR3 is CASNGLDYGYTF. For the CDR3, the DNA is TGTGCCAGCAACGGACTAGACTATGGCTACACCTTC.

A note on this clonotype: Mismatch with germline at one junction end may stem from a read error. The chain links TRBV5-1 to TRBJ2-3, with a possible D match to TRBD1 (5 bases). CDR1 and CDR2 from the germline V gene are SGHRS and YFSETQ. The CDR3 is 15 residues long. The chain's CDR3 is CASSLCDSSTDTQYF. CDR3 sequence (DNA): TGTGCCAGCAGCCTCTGTGACAGCAGCACAGATACGCAGTATTTT.

Regarding this clonotype: One junction end does not reproduce the germline sequence, and a read error may be involved. The chain links TRBV20-1 to TRBJ2-1, with D possibly being TRBD2 (5 bases). Germline CDR1 reads DFQATT; CDR2 reads SNEGSKA (reference sequence). CDR3 length: 19 amino acids. CDR3 bases: TGCAGTGCTAGAGGGCTCGGGATAGGTGAGTCCTCCTTCTACATTGAGCAGTTCTTC. Encoded protein: CSARGLGIGESSFYIEQFF.

Regarding this clonotype: The junction departs from germline at one end; a sequencing error may be responsible. The DNA of the CDR3 is TGTGCCACCGGTGATAAAGTCCAAGAAGCTTTCTTT. It yields the protein CATGDKVQEAFF. This chain connects TRBV24-1 to TRBJ1-1, with D unclear. The CDR3 covers 12 residues. In germline, CDR1 is KGHDR, CDR2 SFDVKD.

The chain carries TRBV29-1 and TRBJ2-2; 11 bases fit TRBD2. This CDR3 comprises 15 residues. V was clipped by 5 bases and J by 4 bases; unmatched bases: 6. The germline V gene has CDR1 SQVTM and CDR2 ANQGSEA. For the CDR3, the DNA is TGCAGCGTTCACAAGGGGACTAGCGGCACCGGGGAGCTGTTTTTT. Translated, it gives CSVHKGTSGTGELFF.

This chain links TRBV29-1 with TRBJ2-5; D may be TRBD2 (5 bases). The CDR3 loop spans 13 amino acids. The germline V gene has CDR1 SQVTM and CDR2 ANQGSEA. CDR3 sequence reads: CNVENGKGETQYF. The DNA of the CDR3 is TGCAACGTCGAAAACGGGAAGGGAGAGACCCAGTACTTC.

The rearrangement uses TRBV28 and TRBJ2-3; 8 bases line up with TRBD2. In germline, CDR1 is MDHEN, CDR2 SYDVKM. The CDR3 is made up of 16 amino acids. V lost 2 bases, J lost 5 bases, and 9 bases stayed unmatched. Here the CDR3 reads CASSLREGIIRDTQYF. CDR3 DNA sequence: TGTGCCAGCAGTTTACGGGAGGGGATTATTAGAGATACGCAGTATTTT.

The rearrangement joins TRBV5-6 to TRBJ1-6; D uncertain. The germline V and J ends were trimmed by 4 bases and 10 bases, with 18 bases remaining between them. This CDR3 is 15 amino acids long. Germline values: CDR1 SGHDT, CDR2 YYEEEE. CDR3 protein: CASSLRKGNGSPLHF. The CDR3 coding sequence is TGTGCCAGCAGCCTGAGGAAGGGAAATGGGTCACCCCTCCACTTT. Complete variable domain (other parts from reference TRBV5-6 and TRBJ1-6): DAGVTQSPTHLIKTRGQQVTLRCSPKSGHDTVSWYQQALGQGPQFIFQYYEEEERQRGNFPDRFSGHQFPNYSSELNVNALLLGDSALYLCASSLRKGNGSPLHFGNGTRLTVT.

Concerning this clonotype: A much larger clone sits a single nucleotide away, making a read error possible. No conserved phenylalanine or tryptophan ends this CDR3, so it is likely a read error. The CDR3 protein is CSARFLGTGAYEQYI. The CDR3 coding sequence is TGCAGTGCTAGATTTCTGGGGACAGGGGCCTACGAGCAGTACATC. The chain is built from TRBV20-1 and TRBJ2-7; the match to TRBD1 covers 10 bases. Germline V gene data show CDR1 as DFQATT and CDR2 as SNEGSKA (reference sequence). This CDR3 comprises 15 residues. V lost 2 bases, J lost 2 bases, and 6 bases stayed unmatched.

The chain has TRBV6-2 or TRBV6-3 and TRBJ2-2; D possibly corresponds to TRBD2 (5 bases). Germline V gives CDR1 MNHEY, CDR2 SVGEGT. The CDR3 runs 15 residues. V lost 4 bases to trimming and J lost 5 bases, with 14 bases between them. The CDR3 nucleotides read TGTGCCAGCAGTTCAAGAGGGAGTAAAACCGGGGAGCTGTTTTTT. Encoded protein: CASSSRGSKTGELFF.

Worth noting for this clonotype: The junction does not match germline at one end; this may be a read error. The chain recombines TRBV6-5 with TRBJ2-4, with D unresolved. There are 15 residues in the CDR3. The germline gives CDR1 MNHEY, CDR2 SVGAGI. The CDR3 protein is CASSYRLEVKNNQYF. The CDR3 DNA sequence: TGTGCCAGCAGTTACAGGCTAGAGGTCAAAAACAATCAGTACTTC.

As regards this clonotype: No conserved phenylalanine or tryptophan is present at the end of the CDR3, so a read error is the likely explanation. Because the CDR3's place on the DNA is in doubt, the DNA is left out and the CDR3 is given as listed by TCRdb. The V and J genes are TRBV29-1 and TRBJ2-5; the D call of TRBD1 is as the table states it, not checked on the DNA. CDR1 and CDR2 (germline): SQVTM, ANQGSEA. The CDR3 length equals 13 residues, ends included. CDR3 in amino acids: CSAETGVQETQCL.

As for this clonotype: The CDR3 ends on some other residue instead of the conserved phenylalanine or tryptophan, so this is likely a read error. V usage is TRBV7-8 and J usage is TRBJ1-6, with no clear D. Germline CDR1 reads SGHVS; CDR2 reads FQNEAQ. The CDR3 runs to 15 residues. The CDR3 nucleotides read TGTGCCATCAGCTTAGCGTTCACATCTGCTTCACCCCTCCACTAT. Translating gives CAISLAFTSASPLHY.

Remarks on this clonotype: One junction end does not reproduce the germline sequence, and a read error may be involved. CDR3 DNA sequence: TGTACCAGCAGTTTGGTACCTGGGGCCGAGCAGTACTTC. Protein sequence: CTSSLVPGAEQYF. The chain recombines TRBV28 with TRBJ2-7; perhaps TRBD1 as D (5 bases). The CDR3 runs to 13 residues. Germline V gene lookup returns CDR1 MDHEN and CDR2 SYDVKM.

V and J are TRBV12-3 or TRBV12-4 and TRBJ2-5; TRBD1 aligns across 8 bases. Trimming at V came to 7 bases and at J to 5 bases, leaving 9 bases not matched to a gene. This CDR3 has 14 residues. Written as DNA, the CDR3 is TGTGCCAGCAACTCAGCAGGGGGCTTTGAGACCCAGTACTTC. This encodes CASNSAGGFETQYF.

In regard to this clonotype: The junction departs from the called germline gene at one end, perhaps through a read error. V usage is TRBV28 and J usage is TRBJ2-7; no reliable D call. CDR3 size: 10 residues. CDR1 and CDR2 (germline): MDHEN, SYDVKM. The CDR3 sequence: CANSTYKQYF. Written as DNA, the CDR3 is TGTGCCAACAGTACCTACAAGCAGTACTTC.